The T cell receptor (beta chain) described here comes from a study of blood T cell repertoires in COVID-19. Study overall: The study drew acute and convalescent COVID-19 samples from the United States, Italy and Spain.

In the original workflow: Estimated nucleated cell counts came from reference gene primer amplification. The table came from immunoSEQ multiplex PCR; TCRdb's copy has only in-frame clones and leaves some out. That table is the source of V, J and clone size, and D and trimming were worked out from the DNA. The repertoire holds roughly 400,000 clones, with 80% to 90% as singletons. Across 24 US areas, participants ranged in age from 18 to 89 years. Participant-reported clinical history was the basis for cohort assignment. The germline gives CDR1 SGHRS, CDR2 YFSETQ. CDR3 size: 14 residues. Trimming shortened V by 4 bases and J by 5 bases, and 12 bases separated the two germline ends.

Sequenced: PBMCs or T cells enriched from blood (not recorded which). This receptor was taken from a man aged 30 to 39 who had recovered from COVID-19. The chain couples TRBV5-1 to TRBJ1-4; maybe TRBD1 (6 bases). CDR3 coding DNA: TGCGCCAGCAGCGACGGGACAATGAATGAAAAACTGTTTTTT. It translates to CASSDGTMNEKLFF.